These 10 T cell receptor beta chains were sequenced from one sample in a study of T cell changes during pregnancy in multiple sclerosis. Sequenced by immunoSEQ multiplex PCR; TCRdb stores in-frame clones only, minus some. The table lists approximately 40,000 clones, about nine tenths of them singletons, with about 0.75% in the top ten. The source material was CD4+ T cells from peripheral blood mononuclear cells, sampled before pregnancy. All receptors derive from a female donor with multiple sclerosis, enrolled in a pregnancy study.

The chain couples TRBV5-1 to TRBJ2-6; 7 bases align to TRBD1. Germline lookup yields CDR1 SGHRS and CDR2 YFSETQ. The CDR3 is 16 residues long. The V gene end was trimmed by 0 bases and the J gene end by 4 bases; junction bases not matched to a gene: 4. This chain's CDR3 is CASSLVTGAGANVLTF. In DNA form, the CDR3 reads TGCGCCAGCAGCTTGGTTACAGGGGCAGGGGCCAACGTCCTGACTTTC. Full variable domain (outside the CDR3, taken from reference TRBV5-1 and TRBJ2-6): KAGVTQTPRYLIKTRGQQVTLSCSPISGHRSVSWYQQTPGQGLQFLFEYFSETQRNKGNFPGRFSGRQFSNSRSEMNVSTLELGDSALYLCASSLVTGAGANVLTFGAGSRLTVL.

V usage is TRBV5-1 and J usage is TRBJ1-1; no definite D call. This CDR3 region has 15 residues. Trimming removed 2 bases from V and 0 bases from J, with 11 bases in between. CDR1 is SGHRS and CDR2 is YFSETQ in the germline V gene. CDR3: CASSFASVVNTEAFF. DNA for the CDR3: TGCGCCAGCAGCTTCGCCAGTGTGGTGAACACTGAAGCTTTCTTT. Supplemented by reference TRBV5-1 and TRBJ1-1, the full variable domain reads KAGVTQTPRYLIKTRGQQVTLSCSPISGHRSVSWYQQTPGQGLQFLFEYFSETQRNKGNFPGRFSGRQFSNSRSEMNVSTLELGDSALYLCASSFASVVNTEAFFGQGTRLTVV.

The rearrangement uses TRBV30 and TRBJ1-2, with D possibly being TRBD1 (5 bases). V lost 2 bases and J 8 bases, leaving 12 bases between the germline ends. This CDR3 has 12 amino acids. CDR1 is GTSNPN, CDR2 SVGIG, per germline (reference sequence). CDR3 DNA sequence: TGTGCCTGGAGTCAGGGTCTGGGGGGCTACACCTTC. It codes for CAWSQGLGGYTF.

V gene TRBV19 combines with J gene TRBJ1-5; 8 bases align to TRBD1. Germline loops: CDR1 LNHDA, CDR2 SQIVND (reference sequence). This CDR3 contains 13 residues. The J segment lost 7 bases and the V segment lost 5 bases, leaving 4 bases of the junction unmatched. The CDR3 spells CASSWDRWQPQHF. The CDR3 DNA reads as TGTGCCAGTAGTTGGGACAGGTGGCAGCCCCAGCATTTT.

The chain combines TRBV7-2 with TRBJ2-1; 7 positions match TRBD1. CDR1 and CDR2 (germline): SGHTA, FQGNSA. Trimming at V came to 1 base and at J to 8 bases, leaving 5 bases not matched to a gene. The length of the CDR3 is 14 residues. CDR3 coding DNA: TGTGCCAGCAGCTTAGGACAGGGTAAGGATGAGCAGTTCTTC. Translating gives CASSLGQGKDEQFF. Based on the CDR3 plus reference TRBV7-2 and TRBJ2-1, the full variable domain is GAGVSQSPSNKVTEKGKDVELRCDPISGHTALYWYRQSLGQGLEFLIYFQGNSAPDKSGLPSDRFSAERTGGSVSTLTIQRTQQEDSAVYLCASSLGQGKDEQFFGPGTRLTVL.

With respect to this clone: The junction and the germline gene differ at one end; a read error may be behind it. The rearrangement links TRBV14 to TRBJ2-7; TRBD2 matches 8 bases. Germline V gene sequence: CDR1 SGHDN, CDR2 FVKESK. The CDR3 length is 13 residues. The CDR3 region is CASSQDLLTSVKF. The DNA of the CDR3 is TGTGCCAGCAGCCAAGATCTGTTGACTAGCGTTAAGTTC.

The V call is TRBV7-2, the J call TRBJ1-3; D gene ambiguous. Trimming pared 1 base from V and 0 bases from J, leaving 7 bases between. Looked up from germline, CDR1 is SGHTA and CDR2 is FQGNSA. This CDR3 contains 15 residues. CDR3 sequence (DNA): TGTGCCAGCAGCTTAGACACCGCCTCTGGAAACACCATATATTTT. Translating it yields CASSLDTASGNTIYF.

The genes are TRBV7-3 and TRBJ2-5, with 11 nucleotides matching TRBD2. The ends lost 5 bases at V and 3 bases at J; junction bases unmatched: 11. CDR3 length: 17 residues. Germline values: CDR1 SGHTA, CDR2 FQGTGA. In DNA, the CDR3 is TGTGCCAGCAGCGTCACTAGCGGGGGCCTATACAAAGAGACCCAGTACTTC. Residues: CASSVTSGGLYKETQYF.

The J gene is TRBJ2-7, the V gene TRBV4-1; 9 bases are a match to TRBD2. J was trimmed by 3 bases and V by 0 bases; bases with no gene match: 9. The CDR3 has 17 amino acids. Germline V gives CDR1 MGHRA, CDR2 YSYEKL. The CDR3 DNA reads TGCGCCAGCAGCCAAGAATTCGGTAGCGGGGGAATCTACGAGCAGTACTTC. This encodes CASSQEFGSGGIYEQYF.

A few counts support this clone. The chain links TRBV7-8 to TRBJ1-1; D is undetermined. V lost 1 base, J lost 4 bases, and 10 bases lay in between. This CDR3 spans 14 amino acids. Per the germline V gene, CDR1 is SGHVS and CDR2 is FQNEAQ. The CDR3 DNA follows: TGTGCCAGCAGCTTAGACCCCAGGCTCACTGAAGCTTTCTTT. Its translation is CASSLDPRLTEAFF. Using reference TRBV7-8 and TRBJ1-1 for the parts outside the CDR3, the full variable domain is GAGVSQSPRYKVAKRGQDVALRCDPISGHVSLFWYQQALGQGPEFLTYFQNEAQLDKSGLPSDRFFAERPEGSVSTLKIQRTQQEDSAVYLCASSLDPRLTEAFFGQGTRLTVV.